The rows below give T cell receptor beta chains drawn from one sample of a study of T cell responses to AZD1222 COVID-19 vaccine. Only in-frame clones appear in the TCRdb table, and some are missing; sequencing was by immunoSEQ multiplex PCR. This table has 200,000 or so clones, around 93% appearing once. Sequencing was performed on peripheral blood, taken on day 0 of MenACWY control vaccination. Every receptor here comes from an adult in good health. Both conserved end residues are part of each CDR3. D genes are given only for firm matches. Some rows have no size entry. The others give once, few or many, or a class for an expanded clone.

clone_size d_call j_call v_call cdr3_nt cdr3_aa
- - TRBJ1-6 TRBV3-1/TRBV3-2 TGTGCCAGCAGCCAATCGCATGGGGCTAATTCACCCCTCCACTTT CASSQSHGANSPLHF
- - TRBJ1-6 TRBV6-5 TGTGCCAGCAGTTATGAGGGGTCAAATTCACCCCTCCACTTT CASSYEGSNSPLHF
- TRBD1 TRBJ1-2 TRBV30 TGTGCCTGGAAAACGGACAGGGGCCCGGGGGGCTACACCTTC CAWKTDRGPGGYTF
few TRBD1 TRBJ1-2 TRBV19 TGTGCCAGTAGCGACAGGGCCCTCTATGGCTACACCTTC CASSDRALYGYTF
- - TRBJ2-7 TRBV7-2 TGTGCCAGCAGCTCGGGTACAGGGTTCTACGAGCAGTACTTC CASSSGTGFYEQYF
- - TRBJ1-2 TRBV7-8 TGTGCCAGCAGCTTACTTGGGGCTGGCTACACCTTC CASSLLGAGYTF
- - TRBJ1-2 TRBV27 TGTGCCAGCAGTTTGGGCTCCCTTAGCAGAGGTGGCTACACCTTC CASSLGSLSRGGYTF
- TRBD1 TRBJ1-2 TRBV5-1 TGCGCCAGCACTCCCAGGACAGGGTATGGCTACACCTTC CASTPRTGYGYTF
- TRBD1 TRBJ1-2 TRBV27 TGTGCCAGCAGTTTAGGGGGGGGACAGTCAGTTTCTTTCTATGGCTACACCTTC CASSLGGGQSVSFYGYTF
- TRBD1 TRBJ2-5 TRBV30 TGTGCCTGGAGGGGGCCCGGACAGGGAAAAGAGACCCAGTACTTC CAWRGPGQGKETQYF
- - TRBJ2-5 TRBV6-1 TGTGCCAGCAGTGAATTTAGGGTTACGGAGACCCAGTACTTC CASSEFRVTETQYF
- TRBD1 TRBJ1-3 TRBV6-6 TGTGCCAGCAGAAGATATGACAGGGGTGGAAACACCATATATTTT CASRRYDRGGNTIYF
- TRBD1 TRBJ1-5 TRBV7-9 TGTGCCAGCAGCCGAGGTTACGGGACAGGTCACTTTAGCAATCAGCCCCAGCATTTT CASSRGYGTGHFSNQPQHF
- - TRBJ1-1 TRBV28 TGTGCCAGCAGTTTATCGCTGGGGGCGAGCACTGAAGCTTTCTTT CASSLSLGASTEAFF
- TRBD1 TRBJ1-2 TRBV6-1 TGTGCCAGCAGTGATCCCGGCCGGGGACAGAAACCCTATGGCTACACCTTC CASSDPGRGQKPYGYTF
- - TRBJ2-3 TRBV7-6 TGTGCCAGCAGCCCCCACACAGATACGCAGTATTTT CASSPHTDTQYF
- - TRBJ1-2 TRBV7-8 TGTGCCAGCAGCCCACCCCCCTTTACGGATGGCTACACCTTC CASSPPPFTDGYTF
- - TRBJ1-6 TRBV28 TGTGCCAGCACCTTATTGGGGTTATCACCCCTCCACTTT CASTLLGLSPLHF
- - TRBJ1-1 TRBV15 TGTGCCACCAGCGGCTTGACTGGGAACACTGAAGCTTTCTTT CATSGLTGNTEAFF
- - TRBJ2-3 TRBV6-4 TGTGCCAGCAGTGACGGAACAGCGCGCACAGATACGCAGTATTTT CASSDGTARTDTQYF
- - TRBJ1-4 TRBV9 TGTGCCAGCAGCGTAGGAAACGGAAATGAAAAACTGTTTTTT CASSVGNGNEKLFF
- - TRBJ2-3 TRBV12-5 TGTGCTAGTGGTTTGGATCTGGGGACAGATACGCAGTATTTT CASGLDLGTDTQYF
- - TRBJ1-6 TRBV4-3 TGCGCCAGCAGCCAAGATGATGGAAATTCACCCCTCCACTTT CASSQDDGNSPLHF
- - TRBJ1-1 TRBV7-8 TGTGCCAGCAGCTTAGTTCGAGGTATGAACACTGAAGCTTTCTTT CASSLVRGMNTEAFF
- - TRBJ2-3 TRBV19 TGTGCCAGTAGTAAAGCGGCTGAGGGAGATACGCAGTATTTT CASSKAAEGDTQYF
- TRBD1 TRBJ1-1 TRBV19 TGTGCCAGTAGTATAGACGTACAGGGGGCGAACACTGAAGCTTTCTTT CASSIDVQGANTEAFF
- - TRBJ1-1 TRBV19 TGTGCCAGTAGTATAGCTGGGGCCGGCACGTTTCCTGAAGCTTTCTTT CASSIAGAGTFPEAFF
once - TRBJ1-3 TRBV6-2/TRBV6-3 TGTGCCAGCAGCCCTACCCTCTTGAGGTCTGGAAACACCATATATTTT CASSPTLLRSGNTIYF
- TRBD1 TRBJ1-5 TRBV7-2 TGTGCCAGCAGCCGCAACAGGGGACATAGCAATCAGCCCCAGCATTTT CASSRNRGHSNQPQHF
- - TRBJ1-1 TRBV2 TGTGCCAGCAGCCCAGGAGGACAGAACACTGAAGCTTTCTTT CASSPGGQNTEAFF
once - TRBJ1-3 TRBV30 TGTGCCTGGATGGGGTATCATCGGACGGTCTCTGGAAACACCATATATTTT CAWMGYHRTVSGNTIYF
- - TRBJ2-7 TRBV4-1 TGCGCCAGCAGCCCGTCGGTCGGGGACGCAGGCAACGAGCAGTACTTC CASSPSVGDAGNEQYF
once - TRBJ1-2 TRBV4-1 TGCGCCAGCAGCCAAGATAACAAGAACTATGGCTACACCTTC CASSQDNKNYGYTF
- - TRBJ1-2 TRBV29-1 TGCAGCGTTGACTTGGATGGCTACACCTTC CSVDLDGYTF
- TRBD1 TRBJ1-1 TRBV19 TGTGCCGCCCAGGGGGCAACTGAAGCTTTCTTT CAAQGATEAFF
- - TRBJ1-3 TRBV28 TGTGCCAGTTTTGGGGCGGGTTCTGGAAACACCATATATTTT CASFGAGSGNTIYF
- - TRBJ1-2 TRBV5-5 TGTGCCAGCAGCCGGAGGGGGAACTATGGCTACACCTTC CASSRRGNYGYTF
- TRBD1 TRBJ2-7 TRBV28 TGTGCCAGCAGGACAGGGGGTTTTTACGAGCAGTACTTC CASRTGGFYEQYF
- - TRBJ1-1 TRBV4-1 TGCGCCAGCAGCCAAGATAAACGGGGGGACACTGAAGCTTTCTTT CASSQDKRGDTEAFF
- - TRBJ2-5 TRBV7-9 TGTGCCAGCAGCTTCTATGGACTAAACGAAGAGACCCAGTACTTC CASSFYGLNEETQYF
- - TRBJ2-7 TRBV4-3 TGCGCCAGCAGCCAAGGGTCGCGGTACTCCTACGAGCAGTACTTC CASSQGSRYSYEQYF
- - TRBJ1-6 TRBV11-2 TGTGCCAGCAGCGGATCGGGCTCCTATAATTCACCCCTCCACTTT CASSGSGSYNSPLHF